These 27 T cell receptor beta chains share one sample of origin, sequenced in a study of T cells in Graves' hyperthyroidism and ophthalmopathy. The source material, RNA transcripts, was used to amplify TCR beta CDR3 regions. The HTBI set primed first-round TCR CDR3 RT-PCR. TCRdb re-called the multiplex PCR reads through MiXCR, storing one row per CDR3 protein. Among 300,000 or so distinct CDR3 sequences listed, 16% were seen once. Material for sequencing was blood. Receptors originate from a man in his thirties or forties with Graves' hyperthyroidism.

This clonotype was seen repeatedly, ten times or more. The rearrangement joins TRBV20-1 to TRBJ2-6; D not resolved. Germline V gene sequence: CDR1 DFQATT, CDR2 SNEGSKA (reference sequence). Trimming stripped 2 bases from V and 1 base from J, with 9 bases between. The CDR3 runs 15 residues. CDR3 in DNA: TGCAGTGCTAGACCGGAGATGTCTGGGGCCAACGTCCTGACTTTC. Translation gives CSARPEMSGANVLTF.

The V and J genes are TRBV6-5 and TRBJ2-1; TRBD1 aligns across 11 bases. The ends lost 4 bases at V and 7 bases at J; junction bases unmatched: 6. The CDR3 is 15 residues long. Germline assignment: CDR1 MNHEY and CDR2 SVGAGI. This chain's CDR3 is CASSWTGGVTNEQFF. CDR3 in DNA: TGTGCCAGCAGTTGGACAGGGGGCGTCACGAATGAGCAGTTCTTC.

This clonotype showed up just a few times. The chain employs TRBV7-9 and TRBJ2-4; 9 nucleotides align to TRBD1. V shed 5 bases and J 7 bases; nucleotides not matched to a gene: 12. The CDR3 covers 16 residues. Germline values: CDR1 SEHNR, CDR2 FQNEAQ (reference sequence). This CDR3 reads CASSPTPGQGWNIQYF. The CDR3 coding sequence is TGTGCCAGCAGCCCCACCCCGGGACAGGGATGGAACATTCAGTACTTC.

This clonotype has more than one count but fewer than ten. The rearrangement joins TRBV9 to TRBJ2-5, with TRBD2 matching over 7 bases. The V and J ends lost 3 bases and 4 bases, in that order; junction bases with no gene match: 9. The CDR3 contains 15 residues. Germline CDR1 and CDR2: SGDLS and YYNGEE. CDR3 loop: CASSASAGRGETQYF. Written as DNA, the CDR3 is TGTGCCAGCAGCGCCTCGGCAGGGAGGGGAGAGACCCAGTACTTC.

This clonotype has a count of ten or more. The chain joins TRBV10-3 to TRBJ2-3, with 7 bases matching TRBD2. With V trimmed by 7 bases and J by 6 bases, 34 bases remained unmatched. CDR1 is ENHRY, CDR2 SYGVKD, per germline. The CDR3 runs to 22 residues. The CDR3 coding sequence is TGTGCCATCAAAGGCCGATCGAGGGAGGGCTTCAATCAGGGCGCACAGCCGGATACGCAGTATTTT. It yields the protein CAIKGRSREGFNQGAQPDTQYF.

To note about this clonotype: A much larger clonotype is one base distant, so this may be a read error. The chain has TRBV5-1 and TRBJ1-5; D gene unclear. The CDR3 has 15 amino acids. The germline V gene has CDR1 SGHRS and CDR2 YFSETQ. CDR3 in amino acids: CASSPGPAYNQPRHF. CDR3 coding DNA: TGCGCCAGCAGCCCGGGCCCCGCGTATAATCAGCCCCGGCATTTT. Full variable domain (missing parts from reference TRBV5-1 and TRBJ1-5): KAGVTQTPRYLIKTRGQQVTLSCSPISGHRSVSWYQQTPGQGLQFLFEYFSETQRNKGNFPGRFSGRQFSNSRSEMNVSTLELGDSALYLCASSPGPAYNQPRHFGDGTRLSIL.

This chain's CDR3 is CASGIGTGGEKLFF. As DNA, the CDR3 is TGTGCCAGCGGCATTGGGACAGGGGGCGAAAAACTGTTTTTT. V usage is TRBV2 and J usage is TRBJ1-4, with 12 bases aligning to TRBD1. CDR1 SNHLY and CDR2 FYNNEI come from the germline V gene. This CDR3 has 14 residues. V lost 8 bases, J lost 8 bases, and 6 bases stayed unmatched.

This sequence joins TRBV19 and TRBJ2-5; the D is unclear. Trimming removed 9 bases at V and 0 bases at J, with 11 bases between. The CDR3 runs 13 residues. Germline V gives CDR1 LNHDA, CDR2 SQIVND (reference sequence). DNA of the CDR3: TGTGCCAGCCTGGGGTGGGACCAAGAGACCCAGTACTTC. It specifies CASLGWDQETQYF. Full variable domain (rest looked up from reference TRBV19 and TRBJ2-5): DGGITQSPKYLFRKEGQNVTLSCEQNLNHDAMYWYRQDPGQGLRLIYYSQIVNDFQKGDIAEGYSVSREKKESFPLTVTSAQKNPTAFYLCASLGWDQETQYFGPGTRLLVL.

The chain links TRBV7-9 to TRBJ2-7; possible D gene TRBD2, 6 bases. CDR3 length: 13 residues. CDR1 and CDR2 (germline): SEHNR, FQNEAQ (reference sequence). V lost 6 bases, J lost 6 bases, and 15 bases lay in between. The CDR3 loop reads CASSIAVEGEQYF. CDR3 DNA: TGTGCCAGCAGTATAGCGGTCGAAGGCGAGCAGTACTTC.

This clonotype came up a few times. The CDR3 loop reads CASSLKFPYEQYF. CDR3 DNA: TGTGCCAGCAGCTTGAAATTTCCCTACGAGCAGTACTTC. The chain uses TRBV11-2 and TRBJ2-7; D gene ambiguous. Germline lookup yields CDR1 SGHAT and CDR2 FQNNGV. This CDR3 has 13 amino acids. Trimming removed 3 bases at V and 2 bases at J, with 8 bases between. Full variable domain (outside the CDR3, taken from reference TRBV11-2 and TRBJ2-7): EAGVAQSPRYKIIEKRQSVAFWCNPISGHATLYWYQQILGQGPKLLIQFQNNGVVDDSQLPKDRFSAERLKGVDSTLKIQPAKLEDSAVYLCASSLKFPYEQYFGPGTRLTVT.

This clonotype has at least ten counts. V is TRBV11-3 and J is TRBJ2-5, with 7 bases fitting TRBD1. With V trimmed by 5 bases and J by 6 bases, 9 bases remained unmatched. The CDR3 covers 14 residues. CDR1 and CDR2 (germline): SGHNT, YENEEA. Here the CDR3 DNA reads TGTGCCAGCAGCAACAGGGGTAGGGAAAAGACCCAGTACTTC. This translates into CASSNRGREKTQYF.

This clonotype was seen only a few times. The rearrangement links TRBV15 to TRBJ2-1; D ambiguous. The V end was cut by 0 bases, the J end by 6 bases, with 6 bases between. The CDR3 runs to 13 residues. CDR1 is LNHNV and CDR2 is YYDKDF in the germline V gene (reference sequence). The CDR3 nucleotides are TGTGCCACCAGCAGAGATGCTTCCAATGAGCAGTTCTTC. This encodes CATSRDASNEQFF.

The chain combines TRBV20-1 with TRBJ1-5, with D perhaps TRBD1 (5 bases). V was trimmed by 0 bases and J by 4 bases, leaving 10 bases between them. The CDR3 runs 14 residues. CDR1 is DFQATT, CDR2 SNEGSKA, per germline (reference sequence). CDR3 DNA: TGCAGTGCTAGAGATTCGGGGGGGAATCAGCCCCAGCATTTT. This codes for CSARDSGGNQPQHF.

The table lists this clonotype with a few counts. CDR3 bases: TGTGCCAGCAGACCAATAGGGACTTTCTATGGCTACACCTTC. Translation: CASRPIGTFYGYTF. This chain links TRBV27 with TRBJ1-2; TRBD1 is a possible D gene (5 bases). This CDR3 has 14 amino acids. From germline, CDR1 is MNHEY and CDR2 SMNVEV (reference sequence). V lost 6 bases and J 4 bases, leaving 15 bases between the germline ends.

This clonotype was counted ten times or more. This CDR3 is CAISNWALGESAGELFF. CDR3 nucleotide sequence: TGTGCCATCAGTAATTGGGCACTCGGGGAGAGCGCCGGGGAGCTGTTTTTT. The chain combines TRBV10-3 with TRBJ2-2; possibly TRBD2 for D (5 bases). In germline, CDR1 is ENHRY, CDR2 SYGVKD. V lost 5 bases, J lost 6 bases, and 22 bases lay in between. The CDR3 length is 17 residues.

There are many counts of this clonotype. This chain connects TRBV3-1 to TRBJ1-3; D gene uncertain. CDR1 is LGHDT, CDR2 YNNKEL, per germline (reference sequence). This CDR3 region has 16 residues. Between the trimmed V and J ends, which lost 1 base and 0 bases, there was a span of 10 bases. In nucleotides, the CDR3 is TGTGCCAGCAGCCAAGGGACTCCGGGCTCTGGAAACACCATATATTTT. As protein: CASSQGTPGSGNTIYF.

Comment on this clonotype: A read error may explain this, as a much larger clone is one base away. The rearrangement uses TRBV12-3 or TRBV12-4 and TRBJ2-1; the match to TRBD2 covers 12 bases. This CDR3 has 14 amino acids. CDR3 residues: CASSLAGGDNERFF. The CDR3 coding sequence is TGTGCCAGCAGTCTAGCGGGAGGGGACAATGAGCGGTTCTTC.

The chain is built from TRBV5-1 and TRBJ2-1; 9 bases fit TRBD1. V was pared by 5 bases and J by 3 bases, with 6 bases of the junction left unmatched. The germline CDR1 and CDR2 sequences are SGHRS and YFSETQ. The CDR3 length is 15 residues. CDR3 in DNA: TGCGCCAGCAGACCGGACAGGGGCCTCTACAATGAGCAGTTCTTC. It encodes CASRPDRGLYNEQFF.

The V gene is TRBV13, the J gene TRBJ2-2; D unresolved. V lost 4 bases, J lost 5 bases, and 14 bases lay in between. The CDR3 has 15 residues. Germline CDR1 and CDR2: PRHDT and FYEKMQ (reference sequence). The CDR3 here is CASSSLLGTTGELFF. The CDR3 DNA reads as TGTGCCAGCAGCTCCCTTCTGGGTACAACCGGGGAGCTGTTTTTT.

There are many counts of this clonotype. The chain couples TRBV11-3 to TRBJ2-7; 9 bases agree with TRBD2. Trimming removed 3 bases from V and 7 bases from J; junction bases left unmatched: 13. There are 16 residues in the CDR3. Germline V gene sequence: CDR1 SGHNT, CDR2 YENEEA. CDR3 nucleotide sequence: TGTGCCAGCAGCTTCATCGAGCGGGAGGAGTATACGGAGCAGTACTTC. Its protein product is CASSFIEREEYTEQYF.

Concerning this clonotype: A much larger clone sits a single nucleotide away, making a read error possible. This chain connects TRBV5-5 to TRBJ1-1; D remains ambiguous. Germline V gives CDR1 SGHKS, CDR2 YYEKEE (reference sequence). The CDR3 runs to 13 residues. CDR3 DNA: TGTGCCAGCAGCCTCTATGGGCGGAAAGAAGGTTTCTTT. Translated, it gives CASSLYGRKEGFF.

There are a few counts of this clonotype. This sequence joins TRBV19 and TRBJ1-4; 12 bases align to TRBD1. There are 14 residues in the CDR3. V was pared by 3 bases and J by 10 bases, with 3 bases of the junction left unmatched. CDR1 is LNHDA and CDR2 is SQIVND in the germline V gene (reference sequence). The DNA for the CDR3 is TGTGCCAGTAGTATGGGACAGGGGGCGCGAAAACTGTTTTTT. Translation: CASSMGQGARKLFF.

Only a few counts were recorded for this clonotype. The genes are TRBV15 and TRBJ1-5, with no clear D. V gave up 1 base and J gave up 1 base, with 8 bases separating them. Germline V gives CDR1 LNHNV, CDR2 YYDKDF (reference sequence). This CDR3 is 15 amino acids long. Here the CDR3 reads CATSRVRGSNQPQHF. CDR3 nucleotides: TGTGCCACCAGCAGAGTGAGAGGAAGCAATCAGCCCCAGCATTTT.

The V and J genes are TRBV12-3 or TRBV12-4 and TRBJ1-2; perhaps TRBD1 as D (6 bases). This CDR3 has 13 amino acids. Trimming took 6 bases from V and 6 from J, leaving 14 bases between them. The CDR3 coding sequence is TGTGCCAGCAGACCCACAGGGTATGATGGCTACACCTTC. This sequence encodes CASRPTGYDGYTF.

At least ten counts were recorded for this clonotype. This CDR3 is CASSPGGLDTEAFF. In DNA form, the CDR3 reads TGTGCCAGCAGCCCCGGTGGGTTGGACACTGAAGCTTTCTTT. V and J are TRBV12-3 or TRBV12-4 and TRBJ1-1, with unresolved D. The CDR3 runs 14 residues. Deletions cut 6 bases from V and 3 bases from J, with 14 bases between.

To note about this clonotype: This may be a read error: a much more frequent sequence differs by one nucleotide. The chain combines TRBV24-1 with TRBJ1-2, with TRBD1 as a possible D gene (5 bases). CDR3 size: 14 residues. CDR1 is KGHDR, CDR2 SFDVKD, per germline. Trimming took 6 bases from V and 5 from J, leaving 15 bases between them. For the CDR3, the DNA is TGTGCCACCAGTAATTCCAGGGCTCCTTATGGCTACACCTTC. It specifies CATSNSRAPYGYTF.

The chain recombines TRBV9 with TRBJ2-7; 10 nucleotides agree with TRBD1. The trim removed 4 bases at V and 2 bases at J, leaving 9 bases unmatched. This CDR3 spans 16 amino acids. The germline V gene encodes CDR1 SGDLS and CDR2 YYNGEE. CDR3: CASSPQIGTGAYEQYF. CDR3 DNA: TGTGCCAGCAGCCCGCAGATTGGGACAGGGGCCTACGAGCAGTACTTC.